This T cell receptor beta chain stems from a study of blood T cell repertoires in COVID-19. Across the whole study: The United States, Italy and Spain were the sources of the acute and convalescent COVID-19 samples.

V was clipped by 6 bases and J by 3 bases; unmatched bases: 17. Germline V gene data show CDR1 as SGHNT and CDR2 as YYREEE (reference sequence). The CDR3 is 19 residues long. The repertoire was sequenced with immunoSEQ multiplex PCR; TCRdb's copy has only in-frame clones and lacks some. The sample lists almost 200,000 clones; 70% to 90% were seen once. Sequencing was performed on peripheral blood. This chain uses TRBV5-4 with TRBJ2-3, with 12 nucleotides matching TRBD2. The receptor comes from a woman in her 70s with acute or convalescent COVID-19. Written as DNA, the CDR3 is TGTGCCAGCAACCGAGGACTAGCGGGATCCTCTCGGGCTACAGATACGCAGTATTTT. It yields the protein CASNRGLAGSSRATDTQYF.